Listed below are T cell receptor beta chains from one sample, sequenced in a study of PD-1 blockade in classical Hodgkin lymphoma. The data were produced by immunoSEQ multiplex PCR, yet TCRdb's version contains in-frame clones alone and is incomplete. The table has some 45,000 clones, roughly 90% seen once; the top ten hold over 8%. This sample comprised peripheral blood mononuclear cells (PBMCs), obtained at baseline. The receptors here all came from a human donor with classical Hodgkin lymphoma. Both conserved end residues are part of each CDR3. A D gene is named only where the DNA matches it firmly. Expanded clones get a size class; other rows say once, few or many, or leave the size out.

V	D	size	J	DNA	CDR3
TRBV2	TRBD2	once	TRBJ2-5	TGTGCCAGCAGTGAAGCGCCTAGCGGGGGCCTAACTTCACAAGAGACCCAGTACTTC	CASSEAPSGGLTSQETQYF
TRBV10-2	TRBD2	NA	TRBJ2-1	TGCGCCAGCAGTGAGGCAGCCGGGACTAGCGTCGATGAGCAGTTCTTC	CASSEAAGTSVDEQFF
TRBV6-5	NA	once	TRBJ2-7	TGTGCCAGTCCCCGTCGGCCTGGGCTCGACGAGCAGTACTTC	CASPRRPGLDEQYF
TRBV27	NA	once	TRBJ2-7	TGTGCCAGCAGTTACCAGGGGGGCGAGCAGTACTTC	CASSYQGGEQYF
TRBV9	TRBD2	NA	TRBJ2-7	TGTGCCAGCAGCTCTAGCGGAAGCTCCTACGAGCAGTACTTC	CASSSSGSSYEQYF
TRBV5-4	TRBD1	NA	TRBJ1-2	TGTGCCAGCAGCCAGCAGGGGGGGGGTGGCTACACCTTC	CASSQQGGGGYTF
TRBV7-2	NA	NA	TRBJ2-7	TGTGCCAGCAGCGCCTACGCGGGACAGTTATCCTACGAGCAGTACTTC	CASSAYAGQLSYEQYF
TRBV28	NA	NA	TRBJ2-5	TGTGCCAGCAGATTCACAGCAAGGCGAGAGACCCAGTACTTC	CASRFTARRETQYF
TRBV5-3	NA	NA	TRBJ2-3	TGTGCCAGAGGGGGGGATACGCAGTATTTT	CARGGDTQYF
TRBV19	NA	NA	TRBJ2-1	TGTGCCAGTAGTATTTCCCCGGGGCACAGGATCAATGAGCAGTTCTTC	CASSISPGHRINEQFF
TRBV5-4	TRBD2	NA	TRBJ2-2	TGTGCCAGCAGCTTTGGGGCTAGCGGGAACACCGGGGAGCTGTTTTTT	CASSFGASGNTGELFF
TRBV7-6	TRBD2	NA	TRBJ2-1	TGTGCCAGCAGCTTTGTAGCGGGAGAGGATTACAATGAGCAGTTCTTC	CASSFVAGEDYNEQFF
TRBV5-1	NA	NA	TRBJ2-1	TGCGCCAGCAGATCCAGGCGGATCAATGAGCAGTTCTTC	CASRSRRINEQFF
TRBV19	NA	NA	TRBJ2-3	TGTGCCAGTAGTAGCACCTCCGTAAGAGAGACAGATACGCAGTATTTT	CASSSTSVRETDTQYF
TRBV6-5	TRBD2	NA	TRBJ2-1	TGTGCCAGCAGTTGGGCTAGCGGGGGGGATGAGCAGTTCTTC	CASSWASGGDEQFF
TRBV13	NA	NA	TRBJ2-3	TGTGCCAGCAGGCGGACCTCTAGCACAGATACGCAGTATTTT	CASRRTSSTDTQYF
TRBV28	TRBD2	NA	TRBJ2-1	TGTGCCAGCAGTTTCAATCGACTAGCGGGACTGTCTTTGAAAGAGCAGTTCTTC	CASSFNRLAGLSLKEQFF
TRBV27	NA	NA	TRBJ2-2	TGTGCCAGCAGCCCCCGGCACACCGGGGAGCTGTTTTTT	CASSPRHTGELFF
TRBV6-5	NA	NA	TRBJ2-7	TGTGCCAGCAGTCCGACTTTACCCTCCTACGAGCAGTACTTC	CASSPTLPSYEQYF
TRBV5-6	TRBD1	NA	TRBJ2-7	TGTGCCAGCAGCCCGGCGGGACAGGGGATAAACGAGCAGTACTTC	CASSPAGQGINEQYF
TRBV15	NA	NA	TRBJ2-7	TGTGCCACCAGCAGAGAAGTTTGGGGCGGCTCCTACGAGCAGTACTTC	CATSREVWGGSYEQYF
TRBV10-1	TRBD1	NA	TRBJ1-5	TGCGCCAGCAGTGAGTCGCGGGACAGGGGGGAAGATAACGTTCAGCCCCAGCATTTT	CASSESRDRGEDNVQPQHF
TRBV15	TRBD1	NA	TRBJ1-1	TGTGCCACCAGTCGACAGGGATTGAACACTGAAGCTTTCTTT	CATSRQGLNTEAFF
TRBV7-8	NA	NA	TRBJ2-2	TGTGCCAGCAGCTCGCATAGCACCGGGGAGCTGTTTTTT	CASSSHSTGELFF
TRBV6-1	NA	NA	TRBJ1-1	TGTGCCAGCCCCGGACATACCACTGAAGCTTTCTTT	CASPGHTTEAFF
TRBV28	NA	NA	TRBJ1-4	TGTGCCAGCAGTTTTTTTGCAAGAAGTAATGAAAAACTGTTTTTT	CASSFFARSNEKLFF
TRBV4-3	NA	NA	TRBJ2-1	TGCGCCAGCAGCCAAGATTTAGTCTCTATCTCCTACAATGAGCAGTTCTTC	CASSQDLVSISYNEQFF
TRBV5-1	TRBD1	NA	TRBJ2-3	TGCGCCAGCAGCCCTTCAGGGGGAGCAGATACGCAGTATTTT	CASSPSGGADTQYF
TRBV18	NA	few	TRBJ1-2	TGTGCCAGCTCACCTGGGGGCACCCACTATGGCTACACCTTC	CASSPGGTHYGYTF